One TCR beta chain is described in this entry. The antigen is not known. In making TCR cDNA, 5'RACE template switching added a universal primer site and UMIs to it. In TCRdb, the 5' RACE reads were re-called with MiXCR into one record per CDR3 protein. The profile covers 100,000 to 150,000 distinct CDR3 sequences, with 7.4% appearing a single time and roughly 2.6% taken by the ten largest. CDR1 is SGHRS and CDR2 is YFSETQ in the germline V gene. V lost 5 bases and J lost 4, with 15 bases in between. CDR3 size: 14 residues. These data belong to a study of T cells after yellow fever vaccination. Across the study: Where fractions had low cell numbers, libraries were prepared from them with the SMART-Seq v4 Ultra Low Input RNA kit. Study results and caveats: Overall, a small share of clonotypes was seen in both CD4 and CD8 compartments. Re-detected after boosting: most primary clones, around 96% of CD4 and less than 90% of CD8.

Specimen: CD4+ T cells sorted from PBMCs, collected approximately 11 days after the first yellow fever vaccination. The receptor was derived from a man aged 18 to 30 who received the YFV17D yellow fever vaccine. This chain connects TRBV5-1 to TRBJ2-5; D possibly uses TRBD1 or TRBD2 (5 bases each). The CDR3, as DNA: TGCGCCAGCAGTGAGGGGTTCCAAGGAGAGACCCAGTACTTC. Encoded protein: CASSEGFQGETQYF.